This T cell receptor (beta chain) was recorded in a study of vaccination effects on CD4 cells after COVID-19. ViraFEST used viral peptide pools to expand antigen-specific CD4+ T cells before sequencing. Isolation of CD4+ T cells took place after about nine days of culture. The vaccine recipients had no prior SARS-CoV-2 infection, with negative nucleocapsid antibodies. Assay used: immunoSEQ multiplex PCR; TCRdb lists only in-frame clones, some missing. This table has about 71,000 clones, 65% to 85% appearing once. The CDR3 contains 14 residues. J was trimmed by 4 bases and V by 7 bases; bases with no gene match: 6. CDR1 LNHDA and CDR2 SQIVND come from the germline V gene (reference sequence). About this clone itself: Its matching antigen is unknown.

Regarding the study as a whole: Clones arising from infection and from vaccination showed marked clonal contraction late after vaccination. Within healthy vaccinees, only 1 of 255 vaccine-induced clones displayed cross-reactivity with common cold coronaviruses.

This sequence originates from a human donor who received a COVID-19 vaccine. The sample here was CD4+ T cells from PBMCs cultured with HCoV-OC43 spike peptides, taken before COVID-19 vaccination. Documented subset: HCoV-OC43 spike overlapping peptide pool stimulation. This chain uses TRBV19 with TRBJ1-2; 10 bases match TRBD1. CDR3 amino acids: CASTRTGGGYGYTF. Written as DNA, the CDR3 is TGTGCCAGTACCCGGACAGGGGGTGGCTATGGCTACACCTTC.